The clone carrying this T cell receptor beta chain was detected many times. The data were obtained in a study of T cells after yellow fever vaccination. Study-wide background: Preparation of fractions with low cell numbers was performed using SMART-Seq v4 Ultra Low Input.

This CDR3 has 13 amino acids. MiXCR, applied by TCRdb to the 5' RACE reads, yields one record per CDR3 protein. Of hundreds of thousands of distinct CDR3 sequences listed, about a fifth are singletons. V gene TRBV21-1 combines with J gene TRBJ2-4; the listed D gene, TRBD1, was not tested against the DNA. TRBV21-1 is given as a pseudogene. The input for sequencing was PBMCs, taken roughly 23 days after the first yellow fever vaccination. The clonotype was recovered from a young man who received the YFV17D yellow fever vaccine. CDR3: CASSKPCGRIQYF. The DNA for the CDR3 is TGTGCCAGCAGCAAACCCTGTGGACGCATTCAGTACTTC.